A selection of T cell receptor beta chains follows, all from one sample in a study of control samples from healthy donors and cancer patients. The data were produced by immunoSEQ multiplex PCR, yet TCRdb's version contains in-frame clones alone and is incomplete. The profile shows about 190,000 clones, just under 95% of them singletons. What was sequenced was blood. These receptors were obtained from a man aged 18 to 29 in good health. CDR3s include the opening cysteine and the closing phenylalanine or tryptophan. Fields, in order: V gene, J gene, D gene, clone size, CDR3 protein, CDR3 DNA. A D gene is named only where the DNA matches it firmly. The size entry is marked missing in some rows and otherwise reads once, few, many or a size class.

TRBV5-1	TRBJ2-5	TRBD1	.	CASSLETGTGETQYF	TGCGCCAGCAGCTTGGAGACAGGGACCGGAGAGACCCAGTACTTC
TRBV2	TRBJ1-4	.	.	CASSAGLLQGFNEKLFF	TGTGCCAGCAGTGCCGGATTATTACAGGGATTTAATGAAAAACTGTTTTTT
TRBV24-1	TRBJ2-1	.	.	CATSDHSSGQFF	TGTGCCACCAGTGACCACAGCTCAGGGCAGTTCTTC
TRBV5-1	TRBJ2-7	.	once	CASSFPTTGYEQYF	TGCGCCAGCAGCTTCCCAACCACAGGATACGAGCAGTACTTC
TRBV5-1	TRBJ2-7	TRBD1	.	CASSLDYRGQEIYEQYF	TGCGCCAGCAGCTTGGATTACAGGGGACAAGAAATCTACGAGCAGTACTTC
TRBV5-1	TRBJ1-4	.	.	CASSMTGTRLVEKLFF	TGCGCCAGCAGCATGACTGGGACTCGGCTCGTTGAAAAACTGTTTTTT
TRBV1	TRBJ2-3	.	.	CTSSHCPGLASGAPRYTQYF	TGCACCAGCAGCCATTGCCCTGGTTTGGCTAGCGGGGCGCCCAGGTATACGCAGTATTTT
TRBV3-1/TRBV3-2	TRBJ2-7	.	.	CASSRRVDYEQYF	TGTGCCAGCAGCCGCCGAGTCGACTACGAGCAGTACTTC
TRBV6-2/TRBV6-3	TRBJ2-3	TRBD2	.	CASSYFGLVEDTQYF	TGTGCCAGCAGTTACTTCGGACTAGTAGAAGATACGCAGTATTTT
TRBV7-9	TRBJ2-7	.	.	CASSPGSSRGDEQYF	TGTGCCAGCAGCCCCGGGTCTAGCCGCGGGGACGAGCAGTACTTC
TRBV7-2	TRBJ2-3	.	.	CASSLTPITDTQYF	TGTGCCAGCAGCTTAACCCCTATCACAGATACGCAGTATTTT
TRBV2	TRBJ2-5	.	once	CASSRVGETQYF	TGTGCCAGCAGTAGGGTTGGGGAGACCCAGTACTTC
TRBV6-5	TRBJ1-1	.	.	CASTGTAGMNTEAFF	TGTGCCAGCACGGGGACCGCCGGTATGAACACTGAAGCTTTCTTT
TRBV19	TRBJ2-7	.	.	CASSSLYLGSYEQYF	TGTGCCAGTAGTTCACTGTACTTGGGATCCTACGAGCAGTACTTC
TRBV15	TRBJ1-5	.	.	CATSRDLTGTLSNQPQHF	TGTGCCACCAGCAGAGATTTAACCGGGACCCTTAGCAATCAGCCCCAGCATTTT
TRBV5-1	TRBJ2-3	.	.	CASSLFPLSGKSSTDTQYF	TGCGCCAGCAGCTTGTTCCCTCTTTCAGGGAAATCTAGCACAGATACGCAGTATTTT
TRBV19	TRBJ1-4	.	.	CASSRSGSGEKLFF	TGTGCCAGTAGTCGTTCAGGGTCGGGTGAAAAACTGTTTTTT
TRBV18	TRBJ2-7	.	.	CASSPSQGRYEQYF	TGTGCCAGCTCACCTTCCCAGGGAAGATACGAGCAGTACTTC
TRBV24-1	TRBJ2-3	.	.	CATSDPTDIADTQYF	TGTGCCACCAGTGATCCCACGGATATTGCAGATACGCAGTATTTT
TRBV19	TRBJ2-7	.	.	CASSISPSHEQYF	TGTGCCAGTAGTATTAGCCCTTCCCACGAGCAGTACTTC
TRBV9	TRBJ1-4	.	few	CASSVGGTNEKLFF	TGTGCCAGCAGCGTAGGGGGAACTAATGAAAAACTGTTTTTT
TRBV5-4	TRBJ1-4	.	.	CASSSQAGEGEKLFF	TGTGCCAGCAGCTCCCAGGCGGGGGAAGGGGAAAAACTGTTTTTT
TRBV7-3	TRBJ2-3	TRBD2	.	CASSLTAGGRDTQYF	TGTGCCAGCAGCTTAACGGCGGGGGGCAGAGATACGCAGTATTTT
TRBV9	TRBJ1-1	.	once	CASSRDVSGEAFF	TGTGCCAGCAGCAGGGATGTCAGCGGTGAAGCTTTCTTT
TRBV6-1	TRBJ2-5	.	.	CASSEDSGETQYF	TGTGCCAGCAGTGAGGACAGTGGAGAGACCCAGTACTTC
TRBV27	TRBJ1-6	.	.	CASSFGVAGDSPLHF	TGTGCCAGCAGTTTTGGTGTCGCGGGGGATTCACCCCTCCACTTT
TRBV29-1	TRBJ2-5	.	.	CSVEYGETQYF	TGCAGCGTTGAGTATGGTGAGACCCAGTACTTC
TRBV28	TRBJ1-6	TRBD1	.	CASSLPRGFSPLHF	TGTGCCAGCAGTTTGCCCAGGGGGTTCTCACCCCTCCACTTT
TRBV12-3/TRBV12-4	TRBJ1-2	.	.	CASSRYRYGYTF	TGTGCCAGCAGTCGTTACAGATATGGCTACACCTTC
TRBV29-1	TRBJ2-1	.	.	CSVDRLSYNEQFF	TGCAGCGTCGACAGGCTATCCTACAATGAGCAGTTCTTC
TRBV20-1	TRBJ2-7	TRBD2	.	CSASPISGGDYEQYF	TGCAGTGCTAGTCCTATTAGCGGGGGGGACTACGAGCAGTACTTC
TRBV15	TRBJ2-7	.	.	CATSRRGGPYEQYF	TGTGCCACCAGCAGAAGGGGGGGGCCCTACGAGCAGTACTTC
TRBV20-1	TRBJ1-1	TRBD1	.	CSASGTGGVDTEAFF	TGCAGTGCTAGTGGGACAGGGGGAGTGGACACTGAAGCTTTCTTT
TRBV28	TRBJ1-5	.	.	CASRAGQRYQPQHF	TGTGCCAGCAGGGCCGGACAGAGGTATCAGCCCCAGCATTTT
TRBV4-2	TRBJ1-1	.	.	CASSQAKTGGTEAFF	TGTGCCAGCAGCCAAGCCAAGACGGGAGGCACTGAAGCTTTCTTT
TRBV7-9	TRBJ1-2	.	once	CASSLVPANYGYTF	TGTGCCAGCAGCTTAGTTCCGGCTAACTATGGCTACACCTTC
TRBV18	TRBJ1-5	TRBD1	.	CASSGTGGGGQPQHF	TGTGCCAGCTCGGGGACAGGGGGCGGCGGTCAGCCCCAGCATTTT